The TCR beta chain described here comes from a study of shared clonotypes between healthy human individuals. Study-wide points: A small donor pool kept down the genetic and exposure-history diversity that was represented. Generation probability values for non-shared clonotypes were lower than those for clonotypes shared by all four donors. Large sequencing depth failed to make sorted-subset sequencing complete, rarefaction showed.

This clone was observed once. As yet, its antigen is unknown. In the source study's methods: Because ImmunoSEQ provided only junction sequences with no quality scores, the filtering differed. Clones were read by immunoSEQ multiplex PCR, and TCRdb kept only the in-frame ones, dropping some. V and J calls plus clone size are reproduced from that table; the DNA served to infer D and trimming. The repertoire holds roughly 1,500,000 clones, with around 98.5% as singletons. The origin of this receptor is a man aged 30-40 years in good health. Material: naive CD4+ T cells sorted from blood. Regarding subset: CD45RA+ positively selected.

CDR3: CASSHGTSGSLETQYF. The DNA for the CDR3 is TGCGCCAGCAGCCACGGGACTAGCGGGAGCCTAGAGACCCAGTACTTC. The chain couples TRBV5-1 to TRBJ2-5; 14 nucleotides agree with TRBD2. The CDR3 runs 16 residues. Unmatched junction bases numbered 6, after V lost 4 bases and J lost 4 bases. Germline V lookup: CDR1 SGHRS, CDR2 YFSETQ.